The clone carrying this T cell receptor beta chain was counted ten times or more. Antigen unknown. The data originate from a study of Graves' ophthalmopathy and Graves' hyperthyroidism. The TCR beta CDR3 regions underwent amplification from RNA transcripts. RT-PCR with HTBI primers came first, then second-round multiplex PCR. TCRdb used MiXCR to reprocess the multiplex PCR reads, holding one entry per CDR3 protein. Of about 380,000 distinct CDR3 sequences listed, 15% are singletons. Stable hyperthyroidism meant no progression to ophthalmopathy within 18 months of follow-up. CDR3 length: 13 amino acids. In germline, CDR1 is DFQATT, CDR2 SNEGSKA (reference sequence). The germline V and J ends were trimmed by 6 bases and 3 bases, with 14 bases remaining between them. Notes on the study in general: Blood also harbored most expanded thyroid clonotypes above 0.001 frequency.

Material for sequencing was peripheral blood. This receptor was identified in a woman between 18 and 29 years old with stable Graves' hyperthyroidism. The rearrangement uses TRBV20-1 and TRBJ1-1; D not resolved. The CDR3 DNA reads TGCAGTGCCAATGGACTCATGGACACTGAAGCTTTCTTT. This sequence encodes CSANGLMDTEAFF.